These T cell receptor beta chains were read from a single sample in a study of T cells in Graves' hyperthyroidism and ophthalmopathy. TCRdb re-called the multiplex PCR reads with MiXCR, one entry per CDR3 protein. The sample carries under 600,000 distinct CDR3 sequences, around 16% recorded once. Sequenced: blood. Every receptor here comes from a woman in her 40s with Graves' ophthalmopathy. Both conserved end residues are part of each CDR3. A D gene is named only where the DNA matches it firmly. Size is omitted from some rows. Given values are once, few, many or a class for expanded clones.

TRBV7-9	many	NA	TRBJ2-3	TGTGCCAGCAGCTTCCGACAGGAAGGGACAGATACGCAGTATTTT	CASSFRQEGTDTQYF
TRBV4-1	NA	TRBD1	TRBJ2-2	TGCGCCAGCAGCCAAGGGACAGGAGACACCGGGGAGCTGTTTTTT	CASSQGTGDTGELFF
TRBV10-1	NA	NA	TRBJ2-3	TGCGCCAGCAGTGAGCAAATAGCGGCCCCGGATGGGCAGTATTTT	CASSEQIAAPDGQYF
TRBV4-1	few	TRBD2	TRBJ2-7	TGCGCCAGCAGCCAAGAGGGGACTAGCGATTCCTACGAGCAGTACTTC	CASSQEGTSDSYEQYF
TRBV20-1	many	TRBD2	TRBJ2-7	TGCAGTGCTCCCAGCGGGAGGGGTGAGCAGTACTTC	CSAPSGRGEQYF
TRBV3-1	few	TRBD1	TRBJ2-4	TGTGCCAGCAGCCATGCAGGGGGCCAGTACTTC	CASSHAGGQYF
TRBV12-3/TRBV12-4	many	NA	TRBJ1-1	TGTGCCAGCAGCAGAAGTGACATGAACACTGAAGCTTTCTTT	CASSRSDMNTEAFF
TRBV2	NA	NA	TRBJ1-3	TGTGCCTGCAGGGACCGGGGGAGCTCTGGAAACACCATATATTTT	CACRDRGSSGNTIYF
TRBV12-3/TRBV12-4	many	TRBD2	TRBJ2-2	TGTGCCAGCAGCCCGACGGGAGGTGGCGGGGAGCTGTTTTTT	CASSPTGGGGELFF
TRBV24-1	NA	NA	TRBJ2-5	TGTGCCCCCCCCCGAGTTCAGGAGACCCAGTACTTC	CAPPRVQETQYF
TRBV6-4	few	TRBD1	TRBJ2-5	TGTGCCAGCAGTGCCCCCCATGCGACGGGACAGGGCTTTTTGGAGACCCAGTACTTC	CASSAPHATGQGFLETQYF
TRBV2	few	TRBD2	TRBJ2-4	TGTGCCAGCAGTGAAGAACTAGCGGGGAAAGACATTCAGTACTTC	CASSEELAGKDIQYF
TRBV18	many	TRBD1	TRBJ1-1	TGTGCCAGCTCAAGACAGGGGAGATTGTCTGAAGCTTTCTTT	CASSRQGRLSEAFF
TRBV7-9	few	NA	TRBJ2-1	TGTGCCAGCAGAAGACAGGTCAATGAGCAGTTCTTC	CASRRQVNEQFF
TRBV2	many	NA	TRBJ2-1	TGTGCCAGCAGTGAAGCGGGATACAATGAGCAGTTCTTC	CASSEAGYNEQFF
TRBV5-1	many	NA	TRBJ1-3	TGCGCCAGCAGCTTAGGCGGGAGCTCTGGAAACACCATATATTTT	CASSLGGSSGNTIYF
TRBV19	NA	NA	TRBJ1-6	TGTGCCAGTAGTATTGGGTCCTACTATAATTCACCCCTCCACTTT	CASSIGSYYNSPLHF
TRBV11-2	NA	NA	TRBJ1-5	TGTGCCAGCAGCACCCCCGGGGGGACCAATCAGCCCCAGCATTTT	CASSTPGGTNQPQHF
TRBV20-1	NA	NA	TRBJ2-7	TGCAGTGCTAGAGGGGAGGGGGGGCTATACGAGCAGTACTTC	CSARGEGGLYEQYF
TRBV29-1	NA	NA	TRBJ2-7	TGCAGCGTAACCAGCCTCGAGGGGCTCCGGAGCTCCTACGAGCAGTACTTC	CSVTSLEGLRSSYEQYF
TRBV5-1	few	TRBD1	TRBJ2-3	TGCGCCAGCAGCCCGGCAGGACAGGGGAGAAATACGCAGTATTTT	CASSPAGQGRNTQYF
TRBV2	many	NA	TRBJ1-1	TGTGCCAGCAGTGAACAGCAGAACACTGAAGCTTTCTTT	CASSEQQNTEAFF
TRBV5-6	NA	NA	TRBJ1-1	TGTGCCAGCAGTTTGCCCAGGGTTGCGAACACTGAAGCTTTCTTT	CASSLPRVANTEAFF
TRBV28	NA	TRBD2	TRBJ2-1	TGTGCCGGCAGTTTCTCTAGCGGATTGGGTGAGCAGTTCTTC	CAGSFSSGLGEQFF
TRBV6-6	many	NA	TRBJ1-1	TGTGCCAGCAGTTACTCGTTAGGGAACACTGAAGCTTTCTTT	CASSYSLGNTEAFF
TRBV6-1	many	TRBD1	TRBJ1-5	TGTGCCAGCACTCAGGGACAGGGAAATCAGCCCCAGCATTTT	CASTQGQGNQPQHF
TRBV5-1	many	TRBD1	TRBJ1-2	TGCGCCAGCAGCTTGGAGGGGACAGGGAATCTTCGGTCGGACGGCTACACCTTC	CASSLEGTGNLRSDGYTF
TRBV3-1	many	NA	TRBJ1-1	TGTGCCAGCAGCCAAGAGAGGCGGCCCACTGAAGCTTTCTTT	CASSQERRPTEAFF
TRBV7-2	many	NA	TRBJ2-1	TGTGCCAGCAGCTTAGCCCCGGGACTTCCTTACAATGAGCAGTTCTTC	CASSLAPGLPYNEQFF
TRBV7-3	few	TRBD1	TRBJ2-2	TGTGCCAGCAGCCTACGACAGGGGGCCGGGACCGGGGAGCTGTTTTTT	CASSLRQGAGTGELFF
TRBV6-1	many	TRBD2	TRBJ2-5	TGTGCCAGCGTTAGACTAGCGGGAGTTCAGGAGACCCAGTACTTC	CASVRLAGVQETQYF
TRBV7-8	few	TRBD1	TRBJ1-4	TGTGCCAGCAGCTTAGAGCAGACAGGGGCTCGAGAAAAACTGTTTTTT	CASSLEQTGAREKLFF
TRBV12-3/TRBV12-4	many	NA	TRBJ1-1	TGTGCCAGCAGTTTAGGGAAGATCACTGAAGCTTTCTTT	CASSLGKITEAFF
TRBV28	NA	NA	TRBJ2-7	TGTGCCAGCAGTCCAGCTTCAGGGGGGGAGCAGTACTTC	CASSPASGGEQYF
TRBV2	many	TRBD1	TRBJ2-3	TGTGCCAGCAGGGTACAGGGGGCGTCGACAGATACGCAGTATTTT	CASRVQGASTDTQYF
TRBV19	few	NA	TRBJ1-1	TGTGCCACCAGGGAGGGGAACACTGAAGCTTTCTTT	CATREGNTEAFF
TRBV18	many	NA	TRBJ1-1	TGTGCCAGCTCACCCGGGAGCCCTACGAACACTGAAGCTTTCTTT	CASSPGSPTNTEAFF
TRBV12-3/TRBV12-4	many	TRBD1	TRBJ2-3	TGTGCCAGCAGTCCCCGGGACAGCAAGTCTAGCACAGATACGCAGTATTTT	CASSPRDSKSSTDTQYF
TRBV12-3/TRBV12-4	many	NA	TRBJ2-1	TGTGCCAGCAGCTTAGTAGACAATGAGCAGTTCTTC	CASSLVDNEQFF
TRBV20-1	many	NA	TRBJ1-1	TGCAGTGCGCGGTTGGGTGGGGTGGTGAACACTGAAGCTTTCTTT	CSARLGGVVNTEAFF
TRBV29-1	NA	NA	TRBJ1-4	TGCAGCTTTTCAAGTACTGCAACTAGTGAAAAACTGTTTTTT	CSFSSTATSEKLFF
TRBV27	many	NA	TRBJ2-5	TGTGCCAGCAGTTTATCGGCAGGCGGCGAGACCCAGTACTTC	CASSLSAGGETQYF
TRBV29-1	NA	TRBD1	TRBJ1-2	TGCAGCGACGGGACAGCCTCTCTGGGCTACACCTTC	CSDGTASLGYTF
TRBV15	NA	NA	TRBJ1-2	TGCGCCACCAGCAGAGGAACAGATGGCTACACCTTC	CATSRGTDGYTF